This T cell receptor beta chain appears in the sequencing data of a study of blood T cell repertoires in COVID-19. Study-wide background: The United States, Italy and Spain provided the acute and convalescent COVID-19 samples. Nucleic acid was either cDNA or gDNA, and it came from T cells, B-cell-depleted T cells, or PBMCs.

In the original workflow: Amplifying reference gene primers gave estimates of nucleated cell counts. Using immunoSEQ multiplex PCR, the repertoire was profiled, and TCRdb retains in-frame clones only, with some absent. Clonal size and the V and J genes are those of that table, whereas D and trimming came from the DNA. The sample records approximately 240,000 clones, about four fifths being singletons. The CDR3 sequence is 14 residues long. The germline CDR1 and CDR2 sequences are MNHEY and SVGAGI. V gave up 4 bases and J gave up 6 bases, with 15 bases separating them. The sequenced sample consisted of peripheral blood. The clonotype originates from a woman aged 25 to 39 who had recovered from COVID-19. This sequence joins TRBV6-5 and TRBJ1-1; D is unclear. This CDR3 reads CASSSQYRSSEAFF. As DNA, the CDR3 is TGTGCCAGCAGTTCTCAGTACAGAAGCTCTGAAGCTTTCTTT.